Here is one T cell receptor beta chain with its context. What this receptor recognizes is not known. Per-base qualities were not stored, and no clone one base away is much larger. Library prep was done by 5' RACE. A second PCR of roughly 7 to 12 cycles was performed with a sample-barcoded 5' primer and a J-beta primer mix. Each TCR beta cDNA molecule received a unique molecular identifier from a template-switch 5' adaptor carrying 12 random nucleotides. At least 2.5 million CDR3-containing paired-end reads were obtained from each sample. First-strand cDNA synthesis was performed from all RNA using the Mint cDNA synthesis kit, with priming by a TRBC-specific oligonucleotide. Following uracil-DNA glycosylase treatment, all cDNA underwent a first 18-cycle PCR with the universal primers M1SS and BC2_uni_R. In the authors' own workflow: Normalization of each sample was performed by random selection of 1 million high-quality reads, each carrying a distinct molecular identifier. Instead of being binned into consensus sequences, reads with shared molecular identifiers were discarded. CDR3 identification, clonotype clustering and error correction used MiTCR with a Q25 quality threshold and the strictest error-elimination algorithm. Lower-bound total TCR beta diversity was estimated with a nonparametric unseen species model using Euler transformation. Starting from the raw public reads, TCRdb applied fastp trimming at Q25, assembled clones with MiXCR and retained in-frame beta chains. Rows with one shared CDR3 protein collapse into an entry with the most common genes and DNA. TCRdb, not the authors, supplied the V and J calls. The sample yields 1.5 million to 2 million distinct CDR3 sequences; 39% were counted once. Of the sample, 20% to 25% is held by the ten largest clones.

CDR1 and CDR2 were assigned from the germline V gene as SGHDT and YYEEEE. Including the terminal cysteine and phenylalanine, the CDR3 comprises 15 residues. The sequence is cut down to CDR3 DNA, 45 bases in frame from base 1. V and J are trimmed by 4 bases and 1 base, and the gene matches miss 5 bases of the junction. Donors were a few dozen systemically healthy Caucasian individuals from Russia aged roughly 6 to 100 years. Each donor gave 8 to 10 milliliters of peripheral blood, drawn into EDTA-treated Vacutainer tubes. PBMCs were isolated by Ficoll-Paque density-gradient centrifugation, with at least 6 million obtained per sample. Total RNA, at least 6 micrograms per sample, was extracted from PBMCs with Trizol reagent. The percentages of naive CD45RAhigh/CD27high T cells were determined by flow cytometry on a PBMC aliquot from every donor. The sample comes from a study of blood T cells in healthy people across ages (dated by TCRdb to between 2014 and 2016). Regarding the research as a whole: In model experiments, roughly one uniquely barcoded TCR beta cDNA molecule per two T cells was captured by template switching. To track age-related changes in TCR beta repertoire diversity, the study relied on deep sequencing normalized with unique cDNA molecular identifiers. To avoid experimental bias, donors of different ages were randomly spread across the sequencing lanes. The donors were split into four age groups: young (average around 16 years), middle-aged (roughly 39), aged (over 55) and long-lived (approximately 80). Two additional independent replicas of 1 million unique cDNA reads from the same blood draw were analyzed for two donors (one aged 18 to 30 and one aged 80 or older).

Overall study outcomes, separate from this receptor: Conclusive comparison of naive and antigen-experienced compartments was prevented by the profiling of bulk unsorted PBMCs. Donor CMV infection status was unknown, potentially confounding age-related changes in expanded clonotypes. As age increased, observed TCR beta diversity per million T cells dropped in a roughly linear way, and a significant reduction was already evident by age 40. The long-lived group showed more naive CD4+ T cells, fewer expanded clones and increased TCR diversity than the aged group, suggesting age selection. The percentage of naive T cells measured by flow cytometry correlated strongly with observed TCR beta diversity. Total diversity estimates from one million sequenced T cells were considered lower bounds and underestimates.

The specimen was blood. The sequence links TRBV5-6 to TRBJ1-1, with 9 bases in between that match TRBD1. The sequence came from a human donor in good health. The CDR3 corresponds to CASSGGTGWNTEAFF. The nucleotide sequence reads TGTGCCAGCAGCGGCGGGACAGGGTGGAACACTGAAGCTTTCTTT.